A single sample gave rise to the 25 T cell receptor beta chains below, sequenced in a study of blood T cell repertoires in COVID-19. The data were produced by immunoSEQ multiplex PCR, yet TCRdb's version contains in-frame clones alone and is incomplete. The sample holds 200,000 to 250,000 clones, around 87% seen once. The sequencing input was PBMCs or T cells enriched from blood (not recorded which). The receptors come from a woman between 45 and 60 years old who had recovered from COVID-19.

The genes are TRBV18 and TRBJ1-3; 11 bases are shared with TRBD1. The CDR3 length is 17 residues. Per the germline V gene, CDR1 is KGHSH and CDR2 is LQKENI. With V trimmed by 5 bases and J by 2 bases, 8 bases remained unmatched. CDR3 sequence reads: CASSALGQGVAGNTIYF. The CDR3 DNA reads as TGTGCCAGCTCAGCGTTGGGACAGGGGGTTGCTGGAAACACCATATATTTT. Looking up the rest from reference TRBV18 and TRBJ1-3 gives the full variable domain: NAGVMQNPRHLVRRRGQEARLRCSPMKGHSHVYWYRQLPEEGLKFMVYLQKENIIDESGMPKERFSAEFPKEGPSILRIQQVVRGDSAAYFCASSALGQGVAGNTIYFGEGSWLTVV.

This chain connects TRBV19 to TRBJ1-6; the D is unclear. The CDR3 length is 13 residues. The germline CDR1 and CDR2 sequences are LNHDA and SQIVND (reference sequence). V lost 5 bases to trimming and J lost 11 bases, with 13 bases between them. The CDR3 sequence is CASSPGVETPLHF. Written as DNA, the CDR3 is TGTGCCAGTAGTCCCGGGGTCGAGACACCCCTCCACTTT.

Written as DNA, the CDR3 is TGTGCCAGCAGGCCGGGACAGGGGATCTATGGCTACACCTTC. This encodes CASRPGQGIYGYTF. The J gene is TRBJ1-2, the V gene TRBV28; TRBD1 matches 10 bases. The length of the CDR3 is 14 residues. The J segment lost 4 bases and the V segment lost 6 bases, leaving 5 bases of the junction unmatched. Germline CDR1 is MDHEN and CDR2 is SYDVKM.

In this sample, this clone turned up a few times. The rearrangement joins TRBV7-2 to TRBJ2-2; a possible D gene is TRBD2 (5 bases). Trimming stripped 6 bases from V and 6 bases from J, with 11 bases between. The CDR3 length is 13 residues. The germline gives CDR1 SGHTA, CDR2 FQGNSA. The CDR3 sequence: CASRIEEAGELFF. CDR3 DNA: TGTGCCAGCAGAATAGAGGAGGCCGGGGAGCTGTTTTTT.

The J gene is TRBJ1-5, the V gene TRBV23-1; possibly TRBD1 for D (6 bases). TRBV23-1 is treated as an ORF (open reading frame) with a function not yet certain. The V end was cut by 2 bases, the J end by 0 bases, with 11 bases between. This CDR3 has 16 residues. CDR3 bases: TGCGCCAGCAGTCAAGCCGGGACAAGTAGCAATCAGCCCCAGCATTTT. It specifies CASSQAGTSSNQPQHF.

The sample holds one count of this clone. DNA for the CDR3: TGTGCCAGCAGCTTAGTTGCTTCCGGGGGAACTGAAGCTTTCTTT. Translated, it gives CASSLVASGGTEAFF. The chain is built from TRBV7-9 and TRBJ1-1; TRBD1 is a possible D gene (5 bases). Per the germline V gene, CDR1 is SEHNR and CDR2 is FQNEAQ (reference sequence). Trimming removed 1 base from V and 5 bases from J, with 14 bases in between. The CDR3 is 15 residues long.

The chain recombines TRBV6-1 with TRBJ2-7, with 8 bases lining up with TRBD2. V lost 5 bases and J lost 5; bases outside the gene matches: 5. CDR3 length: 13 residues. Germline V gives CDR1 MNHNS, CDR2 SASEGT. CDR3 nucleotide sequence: TGTGCCAGCAGTTCGACTAGCGAGGACGAGCAGTACTTC. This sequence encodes CASSSTSEDEQYF.

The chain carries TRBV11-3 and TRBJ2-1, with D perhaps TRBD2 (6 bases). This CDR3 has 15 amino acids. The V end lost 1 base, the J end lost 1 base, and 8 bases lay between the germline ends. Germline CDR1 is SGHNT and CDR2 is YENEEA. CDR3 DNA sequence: TGTGCCAGCAGCTTAGGCGGGATTTCCTACAATGAGCAGTTCTTC. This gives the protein CASSLGGISYNEQFF.

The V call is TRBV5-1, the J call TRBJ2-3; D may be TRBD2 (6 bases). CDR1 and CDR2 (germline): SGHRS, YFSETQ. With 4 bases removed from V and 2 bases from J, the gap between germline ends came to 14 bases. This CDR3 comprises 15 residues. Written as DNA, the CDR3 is TGCGCCAGCAGCGGAATTAGCGGCAACACAGATACGCAGTATTTT. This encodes CASSGISGNTDTQYF.

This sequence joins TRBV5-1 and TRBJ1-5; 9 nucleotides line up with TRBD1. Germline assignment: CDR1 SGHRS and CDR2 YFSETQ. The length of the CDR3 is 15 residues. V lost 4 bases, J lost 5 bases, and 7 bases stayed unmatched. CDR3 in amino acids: CASSATGGIDQPQHF. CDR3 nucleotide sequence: TGCGCCAGCAGCGCCACAGGGGGCATTGATCAGCCCCAGCATTTT.

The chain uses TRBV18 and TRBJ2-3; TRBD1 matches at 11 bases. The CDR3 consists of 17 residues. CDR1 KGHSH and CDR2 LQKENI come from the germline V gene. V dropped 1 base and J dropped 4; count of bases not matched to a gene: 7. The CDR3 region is CASSPRGQGVFADTQYF. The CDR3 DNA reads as TGTGCCAGCTCACCACGGGGACAGGGGGTCTTTGCAGATACGCAGTATTTT. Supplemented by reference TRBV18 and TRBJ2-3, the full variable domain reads NAGVMQNPRHLVRRRGQEARLRCSPMKGHSHVYWYRQLPEEGLKFMVYLQKENIIDESGMPKERFSAEFPKEGPSILRIQQVVRGDSAAYFCASSPRGQGVFADTQYFGPGTRLTVL.

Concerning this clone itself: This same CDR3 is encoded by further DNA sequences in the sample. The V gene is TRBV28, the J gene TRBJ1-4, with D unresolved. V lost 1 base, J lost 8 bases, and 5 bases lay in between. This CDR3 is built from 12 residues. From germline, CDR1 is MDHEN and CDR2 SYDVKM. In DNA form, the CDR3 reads TGTGCCAGCAGTTTATCGGGGGAAAAACTGTTTTTT. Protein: CASSLSGEKLFF. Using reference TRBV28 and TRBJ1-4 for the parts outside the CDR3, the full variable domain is DVKVTQSSRYLVKRTGEKVFLECVQDMDHENMFWYRQDPGLGLRLIYFSYDVKMKEKGDIPEGYSVSREKKERFSLILESASTNQTSMYLCASSLSGEKLFFGSGTQLSVL.

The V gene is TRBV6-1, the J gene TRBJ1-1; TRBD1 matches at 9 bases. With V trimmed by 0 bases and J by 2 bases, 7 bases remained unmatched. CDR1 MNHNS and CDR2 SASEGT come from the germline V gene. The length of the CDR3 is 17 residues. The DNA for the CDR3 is TGTGCCAGCAGTGAAGCTCTACAGGGGGCCTTAAACACTGAAGCTTTCTTT. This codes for CASSEALQGALNTEAFF.

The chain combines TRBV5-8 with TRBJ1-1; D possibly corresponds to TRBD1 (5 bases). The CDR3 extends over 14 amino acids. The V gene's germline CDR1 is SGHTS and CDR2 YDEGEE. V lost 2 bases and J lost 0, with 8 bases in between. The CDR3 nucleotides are TGTGCCAGCAGCTTAGGGGCGGTGAACACTGAAGCTTTCTTT. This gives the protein CASSLGAVNTEAFF.

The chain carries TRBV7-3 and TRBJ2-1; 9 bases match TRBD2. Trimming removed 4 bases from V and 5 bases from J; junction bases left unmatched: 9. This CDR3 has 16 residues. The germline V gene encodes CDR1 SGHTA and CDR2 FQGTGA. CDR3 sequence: CASSYRAGGSDNEQFF. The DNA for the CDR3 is TGTGCCAGCAGCTATCGGGCGGGAGGGTCCGACAATGAGCAGTTCTTC.

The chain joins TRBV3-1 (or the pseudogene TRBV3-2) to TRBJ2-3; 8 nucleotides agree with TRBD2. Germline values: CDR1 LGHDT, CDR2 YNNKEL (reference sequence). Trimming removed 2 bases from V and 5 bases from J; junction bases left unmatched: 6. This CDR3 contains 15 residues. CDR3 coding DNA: TGTGCCAGCAGCCAAAACAGCGGGAGTTTAGATACGCAGTATTTT. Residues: CASSQNSGSLDTQYF.

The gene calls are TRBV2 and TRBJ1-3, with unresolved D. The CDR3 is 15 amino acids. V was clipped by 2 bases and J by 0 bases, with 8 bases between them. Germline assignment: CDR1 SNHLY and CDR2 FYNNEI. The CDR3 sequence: CASSERRLSGNTIYF. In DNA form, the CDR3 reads TGTGCCAGCAGTGAAAGGCGACTCTCTGGAAACACCATATATTTT.

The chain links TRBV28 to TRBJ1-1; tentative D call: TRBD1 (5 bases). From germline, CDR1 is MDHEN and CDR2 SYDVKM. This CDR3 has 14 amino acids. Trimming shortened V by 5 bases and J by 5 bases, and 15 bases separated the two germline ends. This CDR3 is CASSRTREVTEAFF. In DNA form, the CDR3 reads TGTGCCAGCAGTAGGACAAGGGAGGTGACTGAAGCTTTCTTT.

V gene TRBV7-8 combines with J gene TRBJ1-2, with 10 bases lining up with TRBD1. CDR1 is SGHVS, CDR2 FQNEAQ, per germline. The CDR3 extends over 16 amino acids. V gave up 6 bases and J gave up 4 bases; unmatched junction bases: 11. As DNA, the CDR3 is TGTGCCAGCAGTCTAAGTCGGACAGGGGGGTTCTATGGCTACACCTTC. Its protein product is CASSLSRTGGFYGYTF.

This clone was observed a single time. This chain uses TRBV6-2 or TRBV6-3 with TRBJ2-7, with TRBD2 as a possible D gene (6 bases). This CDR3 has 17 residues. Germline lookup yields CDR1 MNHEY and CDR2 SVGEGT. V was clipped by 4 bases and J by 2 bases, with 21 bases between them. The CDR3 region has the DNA TGTGCCAGCAGTTTTGACCCCCAGGACTACGACACCTACGAGCAGTACTTC. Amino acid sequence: CASSFDPQDYDTYEQYF.

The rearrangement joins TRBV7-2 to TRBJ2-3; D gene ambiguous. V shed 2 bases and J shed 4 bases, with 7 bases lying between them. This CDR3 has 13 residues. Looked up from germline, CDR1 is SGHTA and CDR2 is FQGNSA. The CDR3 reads CASSLSMSDTQYF. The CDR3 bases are TGTGCCAGCAGCTTATCAATGTCAGATACGCAGTATTTT.

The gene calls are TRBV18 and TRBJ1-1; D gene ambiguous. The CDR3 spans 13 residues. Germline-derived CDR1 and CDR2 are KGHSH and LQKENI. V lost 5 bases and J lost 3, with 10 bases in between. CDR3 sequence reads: CASSTTSDTEAFF. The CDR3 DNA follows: TGTGCCAGCTCAACCACGAGTGACACTGAAGCTTTCTTT.

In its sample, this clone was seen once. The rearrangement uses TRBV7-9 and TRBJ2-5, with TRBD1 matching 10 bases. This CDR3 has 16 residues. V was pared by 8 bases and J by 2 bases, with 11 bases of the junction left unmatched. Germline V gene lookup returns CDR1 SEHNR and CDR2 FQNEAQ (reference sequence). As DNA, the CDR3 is TGTGCCAGCTGGAACACAAGGACAGGGGGGCAAGAGACCCAGTACTTC. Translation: CASWNTRTGGQETQYF. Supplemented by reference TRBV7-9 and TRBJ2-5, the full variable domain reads DTGVSQNPRHKITKRGQNVTFRCDPISEHNRLYWYRQTLGQGPEFLTYFQNEAQLEKSRLLSDRFSAERPKGSFSTLEIQRTEQGDSAMYLCASWNTRTGGQETQYFGPGTRLLVL.

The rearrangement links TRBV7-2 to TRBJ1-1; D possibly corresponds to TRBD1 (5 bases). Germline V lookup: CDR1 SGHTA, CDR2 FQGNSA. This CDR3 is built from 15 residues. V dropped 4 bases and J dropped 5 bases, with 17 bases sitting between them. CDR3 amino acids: CASSSSGGGLTEAFF. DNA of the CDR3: TGTGCCAGCAGCTCCTCAGGTGGGGGGTTAACTGAAGCTTTCTTT.

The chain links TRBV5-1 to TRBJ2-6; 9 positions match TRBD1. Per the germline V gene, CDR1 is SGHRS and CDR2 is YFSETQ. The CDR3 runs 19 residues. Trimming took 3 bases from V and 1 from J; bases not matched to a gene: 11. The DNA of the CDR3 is TGCGCCAGCAGCTGGAACCGGGACAGGGTTTCGTCTGGGGCCAACGTCCTGACTTTC. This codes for CASSWNRDRVSSGANVLTF.